This record covers a single T cell receptor beta chain. This CDR3 has 15 amino acids. Germline V gene data show CDR1 as MGHRA and CDR2 as YSYEKL. With 4 bases clipped from V and 2 bases from J, the junction kept 5 bases outside the gene matches. The healthy control group was made up of blood donors, who had a median age of around 56 years (range roughly 21-75) and were under 70% female. Flow cytometry served to check the purity of CD4+ and CD8+ cells, which were isolated by positive magnetic bead selection. Assay used: immunoSEQ multiplex PCR; TCRdb lists only in-frame clones, some missing. The profile covers about 27,000 clones, with approximately 73% appearing a single time and approximately 9.4% taken by the ten largest. This sample is drawn from a study of somatic mutations in cytotoxic T cells in rheumatoid arthritis. Study summary: T-cell populations stained with V beta antibodies were in some cases flow-sorted at nearly 100% purity, including V beta1+ cells that were sequenced for TCRB.

The material sequenced was CD8+ T cells sorted from blood. The receptor comes from a woman aged 18-29 years in good health. V is TRBV4-1 and J is TRBJ1-5; TRBD1 matches at 7 bases. In DNA form, the CDR3 reads TGCGCCAGCAGCCTGTACAGGGGAGGCAATCAGCCCCAGCATTTT. Translated: CASSLYRGGNQPQHF.